Presented here are 13 T cell receptor beta chains from one specimen sequenced in a study of T cell responses to AZD1222 COVID-19 vaccine. Sequenced by immunoSEQ multiplex PCR; TCRdb stores in-frame clones only, minus some. The sample yields 100,000 to 120,000 clones, about nine tenths seen once. Sequences were derived from peripheral blood, sampled 28 days after the second AZD1222 dose. These receptors originate from an adult who received the AZD1222 COVID-19 vaccine.

The chain joins TRBV6-6 to TRBJ1-3, with D tentatively TRBD1 (5 bases). The CDR3 runs 14 residues. From germline, CDR1 is MNHNY and CDR2 SVGAGI (reference sequence). V was pared by 11 bases and J by 0 bases, with 14 bases between. For the CDR3, the DNA is TGTGCCCGCACGGGGCGCATCTCTGGAAACACCATATATTTT. Amino acids: CARTGRISGNTIYF.

The rearrangement joins TRBV5-4 to TRBJ1-1; the D is unclear. Germline loops: CDR1 SGHNT, CDR2 YYREEE (reference sequence). Trimming cost V 4 bases and J 0 bases, with 7 bases left between them. The CDR3 contains 13 residues. The DNA of the CDR3 is TGTGCCAGCAGCCCGCGGGTGAACACTGAAGCTTTCTTT. Translated, it gives CASSPRVNTEAFF.

This chain links TRBV14 with TRBJ1-1, with 10 bases identical to TRBD1. V lost 6 bases and J lost 5; bases outside the gene matches: 6. CDR1 is SGHDN, CDR2 FVKESK, per germline. CDR3 size: 14 residues. CDR3 nucleotide sequence: TGTGCCAGCAGGGAGACAGGGGGCGGGACTGAAGCTTTCTTT. It translates to CASRETGGGTEAFF.

The V call is TRBV18, the J call TRBJ1-3, with D unresolved. Germline-derived CDR1 and CDR2 are KGHSH and LQKENI. The CDR3 spans 15 residues. V was pared by 6 bases and J by 1 base, with 13 bases between. The CDR3 coding sequence is TGTGCCAGCTCGCCCACGCAAGAGTCTGGAAACACCATATATTTT. It is translated as CASSPTQESGNTIYF. The full variable domain, completed using reference TRBV18 and TRBJ1-3, is NAGVMQNPRHLVRRRGQEARLRCSPMKGHSHVYWYRQLPEEGLKFMVYLQKENIIDESGMPKERFSAEFPKEGPSILRIQQVVRGDSAAYFCASSPTQESGNTIYFGEGSWLTVV.

The chain has TRBV3-1 (or the pseudogene TRBV3-2) and TRBJ2-1; 10 nucleotides match TRBD2. Unmatched junction bases numbered 12, after V lost 0 bases and J lost 10 bases. This CDR3 is built from 17 residues. The germline gives CDR1 LGHDT, CDR2 YNNKEL (reference sequence). CDR3 protein: CASSQDGWSGGAWEQFF. In DNA, the CDR3 is TGTGCCAGCAGCCAAGACGGCTGGAGCGGGGGGGCCTGGGAGCAGTTCTTC.

V gene TRBV7-2 combines with J gene TRBJ1-1; TRBD1 is a possible D gene (5 bases). Trimming removed 2 bases at V and 3 bases at J, with 13 bases between. Germline V CDR1 and CDR2: SGHTA, FQGNSA. The CDR3 sequence is 15 residues long. The CDR3 sequence is CASSLRGLGDTEAFF. The CDR3 DNA reads TGTGCCAGCAGCTTAAGGGGCTTGGGGGACACTGAAGCTTTCTTT.

The chain combines TRBV14 with TRBJ2-1, with a tentative D call TRBD1 (6 bases). The CDR3 is 13 amino acids. Germline values: CDR1 SGHDN, CDR2 FVKESK. V was shortened by 7 bases and J by 3 bases, with 10 bases between the two germline ends. CDR3 in DNA: TGTGCCAGCACCGGACAGCACTACAATGAGCAGTTCTTC. It specifies CASTGQHYNEQFF.

The rearrangement links TRBV7-9 to TRBJ2-2; D perhaps matches TRBD2 (6 bases). Looked up from germline, CDR1 is SEHNR and CDR2 is FQNEAQ (reference sequence). This CDR3 is built from 14 residues. Between the trimmed V and J ends, which lost 5 bases and 1 base, there was a span of 8 bases. In DNA, the CDR3 is TGTGCCAGCAGCATCGGGGGGAACACCGGGGAGCTGTTTTTT. It is translated as CASSIGGNTGELFF.

CDR3 coding DNA: TGTGCCAGTAACCAGCGGGGGACAGATACGCAGTATTTT. Amino acid sequence: CASNQRGTDTQYF. This sequence joins TRBV19 and TRBJ2-3; 8 bases map to TRBD2. The CDR3 extends over 13 amino acids. V lost 7 bases to trimming and J lost 3 bases; unmatched junction nucleotides: 3. Germline CDR1 reads LNHDA; CDR2 reads SQIVND (reference sequence). The full variable domain, in which reference TRBV19 and TRBJ2-3 provide the parts outside the CDR3, is DGGITQSPKYLFRKEGQNVTLSCEQNLNHDAMYWYRQDPGQGLRLIYYSQIVNDFQKGDIAEGYSVSREKKESFPLTVTSAQKNPTAFYLCASNQRGTDTQYFGPGTRLTVL.

The chain is built from TRBV29-1 and TRBJ1-1, with D perhaps TRBD1 (6 bases). The CDR3 loop spans 14 amino acids. Germline CDR1 SQVTM, CDR2 ANQGSEA. The V end was cut by 8 bases, the J end by 0 bases, with 16 bases between. In DNA, the CDR3 is TGCAGCTCTGAAGGGGGTGCAATGAACACTGAAGCTTTCTTT. Encoded protein: CSSEGGAMNTEAFF.

V is TRBV7-2 and J is TRBJ2-2; D remains unclear. The V gene lost 4 bases and the J gene lost 0 bases, with 6 bases spanning the gap. The CDR3 length is 14 residues. CDR1 is SGHTA, CDR2 FQGNSA, per germline. Here the CDR3 reads CASSSPPNTGELFF. The DNA for the CDR3 is TGTGCCAGCAGCTCTCCACCGAACACCGGGGAGCTGTTTTTT.

This sequence joins TRBV5-1 and TRBJ2-3; D gene unclear. Trimming cost V 4 bases and J 5 bases, with 5 bases left between them. Germline values: CDR1 SGHRS, CDR2 YFSETQ. This CDR3 is 11 amino acids long. CDR3 amino acids: CASSVQDTQYF. In DNA form, the CDR3 reads TGCGCCAGCAGCGTCCAAGATACGCAGTATTTT.

In its sample, this clone was seen once. This rearrangement joins TRBV3-1 (or the pseudogene TRBV3-2) to TRBJ2-5; unclear D gene. V was pared by 1 base and J by 5 bases, with 11 bases between. This CDR3 is 14 amino acids long. Germline loops: CDR1 LGHDT, CDR2 YNNKEL (reference sequence). The CDR3, as DNA: TGTGCCAGCAGCCAAGTCAAATCGTCGGAGACCCAGTACTTC. It codes for CASSQVKSSETQYF.